Below are 25 T cell receptor beta chains sequenced from a single sample in a study of shared clonotypes between healthy human individuals. The repertoire was sequenced with immunoSEQ multiplex PCR; TCRdb's copy has only in-frame clones and lacks some. The data hold 950,000 to 1,100,000 clones, with roughly 70% observed a single time. Sequenced material: memory CD4+ T cells sorted from blood. Subset reported: CD45RA-negative fraction. These TCRs come from a man between 18 and 35 years old in good health.

In DNA, the CDR3 is TGCGCCAGCAGCCCTCAAGTCGGTGAAAAACTGTTTTTT. Protein sequence: CASSPQVGEKLFF. This chain connects TRBV4-3 to TRBJ1-4; D not resolved. Trimming took 4 bases from V and 7 from J, leaving 10 bases between them. The CDR3 has 13 residues. Germline assignment: CDR1 LGHNA and CDR2 YSLEER.

The V and J genes are TRBV5-4 and TRBJ2-2; D is perhaps TRBD1 or TRBD2 (5 bases each). V was shortened by 0 bases and J by 7 bases, with 13 bases between the two germline ends. The germline V gene encodes CDR1 SGHNT and CDR2 YYREEE (reference sequence). The CDR3 is 15 amino acids. The CDR3 coding sequence is TGTGCCAGCAGCTTGGTGGGCAGGGACGGCGGGGAGCTGTTTTTT. Translated, it gives CASSLVGRDGGELFF.

The chain carries TRBV5-8 and TRBJ2-7; 14 positions agree with TRBD2. Per germline, CDR1 SGHTS and CDR2 YDEGEE. V shed 0 bases and J 3 bases; nucleotides not matched to a gene: 2. The length of the CDR3 is 16 residues. The CDR3 DNA is TGTGCCAGCAGCTTGGAGGGGACTAGCGGGAGCTACGAGCAGTACTTC. This codes for CASSLEGTSGSYEQYF.

The gene calls are TRBV11-2 and TRBJ2-1; 8 bases agree with TRBD2. V shed 1 base and J 15 bases; nucleotides not matched to a gene: 11. The CDR3 sequence is 14 residues long. Germline lookup yields CDR1 SGHAT and CDR2 FQNNGV. In DNA form, the CDR3 reads TGTGCCAGCAGCTTAGCTGCGGGGGGCCCCGGCGCGTTCTTC. Protein product: CASSLAAGGPGAFF.

This chain joins TRBV25-1 and TRBJ2-3, with 8 bases aligning to TRBD2. With V trimmed by 3 bases and J by 1 base, 3 bases remained unmatched. This CDR3 contains 15 residues. Germline CDR1 is MGHDK and CDR2 is SYGVNS. CDR3 region: CASSDDGGGTDTQYF. The DNA of the CDR3 is TGTGCCAGCAGTGATGACGGGGGGGGCACAGATACGCAGTATTTT.

This chain joins TRBV5-1 and TRBJ2-2, with 7 bases identical to TRBD1. This CDR3 is built from 14 residues. The ends lost 3 bases at V and 3 bases at J; junction bases unmatched: 2. Per the germline V gene, CDR1 is SGHRS and CDR2 is YFSETQ. CDR3 sequence (DNA): TGCGCCAGCAGCTGGGGACAGTACACCGGGGAGCTGTTTTTT. Translation gives CASSWGQYTGELFF.

This chain links TRBV5-1 with TRBJ2-3; tentative D call: TRBD1 (6 bases). Germline loops: CDR1 SGHRS, CDR2 YFSETQ. Trimming stripped 4 bases from V and 4 bases from J, with 16 bases between. CDR3 size: 15 residues. CDR3 DNA: TGCGCCAGCAGCCTGGGGGCTAGTTTATCAGATACGCAGTATTTT. It translates to CASSLGASLSDTQYF.

The gene calls are TRBV6-5 and TRBJ2-2, with D unclear. The germline V and J ends were trimmed by 2 bases and 1 base, with 8 bases remaining between them. The V gene's germline CDR1 is MNHEY and CDR2 SVGAGI. The length of the CDR3 is 15 residues. This CDR3 is CASSYGDKNTGELFF. CDR3 bases: TGTGCCAGCAGTTACGGCGACAAGAACACCGGGGAGCTGTTTTTT.

V gene TRBV10-3 combines with J gene TRBJ2-5; TRBD2 aligns across 12 bases. The germline CDR1 and CDR2 sequences are ENHRY and SYGVKD. J was trimmed by 5 bases and V by 5 bases; bases with no gene match: 3. This CDR3 contains 14 residues. CDR3 in amino acids: CAISSGLAGETQYF. The CDR3, as DNA: TGTGCCATCAGTTCGGGACTAGCGGGTGAGACCCAGTACTTC.

The genes are TRBV2 and TRBJ1-5; D gene ambiguous. Germline V gene lookup returns CDR1 SNHLY and CDR2 FYNNEI. The germline V and J ends were trimmed by 3 bases and 0 bases, with 9 bases remaining between them. The CDR3 is 15 amino acids. CDR3 DNA: TGTGCCAGCAGTGAGCTGCGGGATAGCAATCAGCCCCAGCATTTT. Translated: CASSELRDSNQPQHF.

V usage is TRBV7-2 and J usage is TRBJ1-2; a possible D gene is TRBD1 (6 bases). The V gene lost 5 bases and the J gene lost 7 bases, with 17 bases spanning the gap. CDR3 length: 14 residues. In germline, CDR1 is SGHTA, CDR2 FQGNSA. The CDR3 sequence is CASSVDTGLGGYTF. The CDR3 bases are TGTGCCAGCAGCGTAGACACAGGGTTAGGTGGCTACACCTTC.

With respect to this clone: Other DNA sequences of this sample code for an identical CDR3. The V call is TRBV5-6, the J call TRBJ1-1, with a weak D call TRBD1 (5 bases). This CDR3 spans 14 amino acids. Germline assignment: CDR1 SGHDT and CDR2 YYEEEE. Between the trimmed V and J ends, which lost 0 bases and 3 bases, there was a span of 9 bases. The CDR3 nucleotides are TGTGCCAGCAGCTTGGCGTGGGGGGACACTGAAGCTTTCTTT. Residues: CASSLAWGDTEAFF.

The chain employs TRBV30 and TRBJ1-5, with D maybe TRBD1 (6 bases). CDR1 and CDR2 from the germline V gene are GTSNPN and SVGIG (reference sequence). V was trimmed by 3 bases and J by 6 bases, leaving 9 bases between them. There are 12 residues in the CDR3. The CDR3 region is CAWSQGTQPQHF. The CDR3 bases are TGTGCCTGGAGCCAGGGGACTCAGCCCCAGCATTTT.

The genes are TRBV6-6 and TRBJ1-4; D is perhaps TRBD1 (5 bases). Germline lookup yields CDR1 MNHNY and CDR2 SVGAGI (reference sequence). The ends were cut back, 5 bases at V and 4 bases at J, with 8 bases in the middle. This CDR3 spans 13 amino acids. Written as DNA, the CDR3 is TGTGCCAGCAGTGGGGCGGTTAATGAAAAACTGTTTTTT. This gives the protein CASSGAVNEKLFF.

This clone was counted a few times. The chain has TRBV9 and TRBJ2-3; D possibly matches TRBD1 or TRBD2 (5 bases each). Trimming removed 0 bases from V and 5 bases from J, with 13 bases in between. This CDR3 contains 15 residues. Germline V gives CDR1 SGDLS, CDR2 YYNGEE. CDR3 protein: CASSVGGQGRDTQYF. DNA for the CDR3: TGTGCCAGCAGCGTAGGAGGGCAGGGCCGAGATACGCAGTATTTT.

The CDR3 sequence: CASSLHPGLGEDEQYF. DNA for the CDR3: TGCGCCAGCAGCTTGCATCCGGGACTAGGAGAGGACGAGCAGTACTTC. J is TRBJ2-7 and V is TRBV5-1; TRBD2 aligns across 8 bases. The CDR3 spans 16 residues. Germline lookup yields CDR1 SGHRS and CDR2 YFSETQ. Trimming at V came to 1 base and at J to 5 bases, leaving 11 bases not matched to a gene.

The chain uses TRBV19 and TRBJ2-4; 7 bases agree with TRBD1. The ends lost 7 bases at V and 1 base at J; junction bases unmatched: 4. CDR1 is LNHDA, CDR2 SQIVND, per germline (reference sequence). The CDR3 spans 14 residues. CDR3 residues: CASTLTGAKNIQYF. CDR3 in DNA: TGTGCCAGTACCCTGACAGGGGCCAAAAACATTCAGTACTTC.

The chain uses TRBV4-1 and TRBJ1-2; TRBD1 might be the D (5 bases). Germline CDR1 is MGHRA and CDR2 is YSYEKL. The CDR3 runs to 14 residues. Trimming removed 0 bases from V and 8 bases from J, with 13 bases in between. CDR3 nucleotide sequence: TGCGCCAGCAGCCAAGATGGGCAGGGATGGGGCTACACCTTC. As protein: CASSQDGQGWGYTF.

The V and J genes are TRBV27 and TRBJ2-1; 7 nucleotides line up with TRBD2. The V segment lost 7 bases and the J segment 8 bases; nucleotides outside the gene matches: 14. Germline CDR1 reads MNHEY; CDR2 reads SMNVEV (reference sequence). The CDR3 covers 15 residues. The CDR3 loop is CASIPLGGVADEQFF. CDR3 bases: TGTGCCAGCATCCCCCTGGGGGGGGTGGCCGATGAGCAGTTCTTC.

In the case of this clone: Within the sample, other DNA sequences also encode this same CDR3. The chain is built from TRBV5-6 and TRBJ2-3; possible D gene TRBD2, 5 bases. Germline V lookup: CDR1 SGHDT, CDR2 YYEEEE. The CDR3 is 14 amino acids. The V and J ends lost 0 bases and 0 bases respectively, with 5 bases between them. CDR3 protein: CASSLGGSTDTQYF. CDR3 in DNA: TGTGCCAGCAGCTTGGGAGGGAGCACAGATACGCAGTATTTT.

The rearrangement links TRBV28 to TRBJ1-5; 8 bases fit TRBD1. This CDR3 comprises 17 residues. V shed 5 bases and J 3 bases; nucleotides not matched to a gene: 12. Germline V gene lookup returns CDR1 MDHEN and CDR2 SYDVKM. CDR3 DNA sequence: TGTGCCAGCAGTGGGACGGGACAGGTTTTATCCAATCAGCCCCAGCATTTT. This encodes CASSGTGQVLSNQPQHF.

CDR3 region: CASSLSGADYGYTF. CDR3 bases: TGTGCCAGCAGCTTGTCAGGGGCGGACTATGGCTACACCTTC. The chain joins TRBV7-2 to TRBJ1-2, with a possible D match to TRBD1 (6 bases). The CDR3 consists of 14 residues. V gave up 3 bases and J gave up 3 bases, with 11 bases separating them. Germline lookup yields CDR1 SGHTA and CDR2 FQGNSA.

V and J are TRBV6-6 and TRBJ2-2, with D perhaps matching TRBD1 or TRBD2 (5 bases each). V lost 6 bases to trimming and J lost 8 bases, with 13 bases between them. The CDR3 runs to 13 residues. Germline V gene sequence: CDR1 MNHNY, CDR2 SVGAGI (reference sequence). CDR3 bases: TGTGCCAGCAGAAATGGGGGTGGGGGGGAGCTGTTTTTT. This translates into CASRNGGGGELFF.

The chain is built from TRBV27 and TRBJ1-4, with D hard to call. The germline CDR1 and CDR2 sequences are MNHEY and SMNVEV (reference sequence). Deletions cut 2 bases from V and 11 bases from J, with 3 bases between. The length of the CDR3 is 10 residues. CDR3 sequence: CASSLMKLFF. CDR3 sequence (DNA): TGTGCCAGCAGTTTAATGAAACTGTTTTTT.

The V call is TRBV6-5, the J call TRBJ1-2; the D gene is possibly TRBD1 (6 bases). Germline V gives CDR1 MNHEY, CDR2 SVGAGI. V was cut by 7 bases and J by 7 bases, with 13 bases left in between. The CDR3 totals 12 residues. CDR3 amino acids: CASNQRGGGYTF. The CDR3 region has the DNA TGTGCCAGCAACCAAAGAGGGGGTGGCTACACCTTC.